Listed here are 15 T cell receptor beta chains from one sample, sequenced in a study of blood T cell repertoires in COVID-19. TCRdb keeps only in-frame clones here, not all; method: immunoSEQ multiplex PCR. The sample lists nearly 300,000 clones, 85% to 90% occurring once. Sequences were obtained from PBMCs or T cells enriched from blood (not recorded which). The receptors stem from a woman between 50 and 59 years old who had been exposed to COVID-19.

The J gene is TRBJ1-5, the V gene TRBV6-5; D remains unclear. The V and J ends lost 5 bases and 0 bases respectively, with 11 bases between them. This CDR3 comprises 15 residues. From germline, CDR1 is MNHEY and CDR2 SVGAGI. The CDR3 nucleotides read TGTGCCAGCAGTCTCCAGGATAATAGCAATCAGCCCCAGCATTTT. Translated, it gives CASSLQDNSNQPQHF.

This clone appeared a single time. The chain joins TRBV14 to TRBJ2-7; D gene unclear. Germline V gives CDR1 SGHDN, CDR2 FVKESK. V was pared by 0 bases and J by 4 bases, with 13 bases between. CDR3 length: 15 residues. The CDR3 region has the DNA TGTGCCAGCAGCCAAGACCCCCAGTATTTTTACGAGCAGTACTTC. Its protein product is CASSQDPQYFYEQYF.

The chain uses TRBV24-1 and TRBJ2-5, with 14 bases matching TRBD2. This CDR3 comprises 19 residues. Germline-derived CDR1 and CDR2 are KGHDR and SFDVKD. The trim removed 4 bases at V and 4 bases at J, leaving 13 bases unmatched. The CDR3 loop reads CATSDPGLAGVWGGETQYF. The DNA of the CDR3 is TGTGCCACCAGTGACCCGGGACTAGCGGGGGTCTGGGGTGGAGAGACCCAGTACTTC.

The V gene is TRBV5-1, the J gene TRBJ1-1; D gene ambiguous. Trimming shortened V by 0 bases and J by 4 bases, and 7 bases separated the two germline ends. This CDR3 has 13 residues. CDR1 and CDR2 from the germline V gene are SGHRS and YFSETQ. For the CDR3, the DNA is TGCGCCAGCAGCTTGGACTGGAGCACTGAAGCTTTCTTT. This gives the protein CASSLDWSTEAFF. The full variable domain, its missing parts supplied by reference TRBV5-1 and TRBJ1-1, is KAGVTQTPRYLIKTRGQQVTLSCSPISGHRSVSWYQQTPGQGLQFLFEYFSETQRNKGNFPGRFSGRQFSNSRSEMNVSTLELGDSALYLCASSLDWSTEAFFGQGTRLTVV.

The chain joins TRBV5-1 to TRBJ2-2; 8 bases are a match to TRBD1. V lost 6 bases to trimming and J lost 4 bases; unmatched junction nucleotides: 14. CDR3 length equals 17 residues. Per the germline V gene, CDR1 is SGHRS and CDR2 is YFSETQ. DNA for the CDR3: TGCGCCAGCATTCCGGGACAGGCATCCTCGCCCACCGGGGAGCTGTTTTTT. Translated, it gives CASIPGQASSPTGELFF.

The CDR3 region is CAITSVLAGGENEQFF. CDR3 sequence (DNA): TGTGCCATCACCAGCGTCTTAGCGGGGGGCGAAAATGAGCAGTTCTTC. J is TRBJ2-1 and V is TRBV10-3; 10 positions agree with TRBD2. CDR1 and CDR2 from the germline V gene are ENHRY and SYGVKD. The CDR3 totals 16 residues. The ends lost 7 bases at V and 7 bases at J; junction bases unmatched: 13.

The chain employs TRBV6-5 and TRBJ2-5; D not certain. Trimming pared 2 bases from V and 5 bases from J, leaving 9 bases between. The CDR3 extends over 13 amino acids. Germline V CDR1 and CDR2: MNHEY, SVGAGI. In nucleotides, the CDR3 is TGTGCCAGCAGTTACGACAAATATGAGACCCAGTACTTC. Translated, it gives CASSYDKYETQYF.

This sequence joins TRBV7-9 and TRBJ2-1; 8 bases match TRBD2. Germline CDR1 is SEHNR and CDR2 is FQNEAQ (reference sequence). Germline trimming cut 5 bases from V and 7 bases from J; bases unmatched to any gene: 10. The length of the CDR3 is 15 residues. The CDR3 loop reads CASSPTSGWHNEQFF. The CDR3 nucleotides read TGTGCCAGCAGCCCTACTAGCGGTTGGCATAATGAGCAGTTCTTC. Based on the CDR3 plus reference TRBV7-9 and TRBJ2-1, the full variable domain is DTGVSQNPRHKITKRGQNVTFRCDPISEHNRLYWYRQTLGQGPEFLTYFQNEAQLEKSRLLSDRFSAERPKGSFSTLEIQRTEQGDSAMYLCASSPTSGWHNEQFFGPGTRLTVL.

This clone was picked up one time. The CDR3 bases are TGCGCCAGCAGCTTAATGACAGGCTACAATGAGCAGTTCTTC. This translates into CASSLMTGYNEQFF. This chain uses TRBV5-1 with TRBJ2-1; weak D call: TRBD1 (6 bases). Germline V gene lookup returns CDR1 SGHRS and CDR2 YFSETQ. V was clipped by 2 bases and J by 3 bases, with 9 bases between them. This CDR3 is built from 14 residues. Drawing the rest from reference TRBV5-1 and TRBJ2-1, the complete variable domain is KAGVTQTPRYLIKTRGQQVTLSCSPISGHRSVSWYQQTPGQGLQFLFEYFSETQRNKGNFPGRFSGRQFSNSRSEMNVSTLELGDSALYLCASSLMTGYNEQFFGPGTRLTVL.

The rearrangement joins TRBV14 to TRBJ1-4; D is ambiguous. CDR1 is SGHDN, CDR2 FVKESK, per germline. The CDR3 runs to 17 residues. V dropped 2 bases and J dropped 4 bases, with 17 bases sitting between them. CDR3 sequence: CASSQHSRRTDNEKLFF. CDR3 nucleotide sequence: TGTGCCAGCAGCCAACATTCTAGACGGACTGATAATGAAAAACTGTTTTTT. Using reference TRBV14 and TRBJ1-4 for the parts outside the CDR3, the full variable domain is EAGVTQFPSHSVIEKGQTVTLRCDPISGHDNLYWYRRVMGKEIKFLLHFVKESKQDESGMPNNRFLAERTGGTYSTLKVQPAELEDSGVYFCASSQHSRRTDNEKLFFGSGTQLSVL.

The chain carries TRBV6-5 and TRBJ2-1, with a weak D call TRBD1 (7 bases). Germline V gives CDR1 MNHEY, CDR2 SVGAGI. CDR3 length: 14 amino acids. The germline V and J ends were trimmed by 7 bases and 8 bases, with 18 bases remaining between them. The CDR3 DNA follows: TGTGCCAGCAAGGGGGCCCAAAGGGGGGATGAGCAGTTCTTC. Protein: CASKGAQRGDEQFF.

The chain has TRBV7-6 and TRBJ1-1; 7 nucleotides match TRBD1. The germline V gene has CDR1 SGHVS and CDR2 FNYEAQ. The CDR3 is made up of 13 amino acids. Germline trimming cut 5 bases from V and 4 bases from J; bases unmatched to any gene: 4. The CDR3: CASSLTGTTEAFF. CDR3 DNA sequence: TGTGCCAGCAGCCTGACAGGGACCACTGAAGCTTTCTTT.

V usage is TRBV7-2 and J usage is TRBJ2-5, with 10 bases that match TRBD2. Germline V gene lookup returns CDR1 SGHTA and CDR2 FQGNSA. CDR3 length: 15 amino acids. The ends lost 1 base at V and 5 bases at J; junction bases unmatched: 4. In nucleotides, the CDR3 is TGTGCCAGCAGCTTAGGGACTAGCGGTCGGGAGACCCAGTACTTC. The encoded protein is CASSLGTSGRETQYF. Supplemented by reference TRBV7-2 and TRBJ2-5, the full variable domain reads GAGVSQSPSNKVTEKGKDVELRCDPISGHTALYWYRQSLGQGLEFLIYFQGNSAPDKSGLPSDRFSAERTGGSVSTLTIQRTQQEDSAVYLCASSLGTSGRETQYFGPGTRLLVL.

The chain employs TRBV19 and TRBJ1-2; 7 bases line up with TRBD1. Germline-derived CDR1 and CDR2 are LNHDA and SQIVND (reference sequence). The CDR3 consists of 14 residues. Trimming cost V 2 bases and J 5 bases; bases outside gene matches: 5. CDR3 residues: CASSIPGQTYGYTF. Here the CDR3 DNA reads TGTGCCAGTAGTATACCGGGACAGACTTATGGCTACACCTTC.

This sequence joins TRBV9 and TRBJ2-1; D not resolved. The CDR3 spans 12 residues. V was pared by 1 base and J by 11 bases, with 10 bases between. Germline V gives CDR1 SGDLS, CDR2 YYNGEE. CDR3 protein: CASSVPSVQQFF. For the CDR3, the DNA is TGTGCCAGCAGCGTACCTAGTGTTCAGCAGTTCTTC.